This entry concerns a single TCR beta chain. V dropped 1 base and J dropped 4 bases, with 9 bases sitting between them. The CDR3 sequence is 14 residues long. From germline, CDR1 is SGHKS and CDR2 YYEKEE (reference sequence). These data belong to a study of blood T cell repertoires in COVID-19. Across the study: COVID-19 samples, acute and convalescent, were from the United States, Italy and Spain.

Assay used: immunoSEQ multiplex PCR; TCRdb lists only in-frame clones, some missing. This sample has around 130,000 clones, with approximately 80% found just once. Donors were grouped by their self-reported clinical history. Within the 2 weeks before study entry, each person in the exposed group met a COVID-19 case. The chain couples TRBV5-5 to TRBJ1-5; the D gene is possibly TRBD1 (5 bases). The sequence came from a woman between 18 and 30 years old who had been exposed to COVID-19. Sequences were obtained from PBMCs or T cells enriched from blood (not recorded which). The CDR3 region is CASSLWAGNQPQHF. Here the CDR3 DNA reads TGTGCCAGCAGCTTGTGGGCAGGGAATCAGCCCCAGCATTTT.